The text below deals with one T cell receptor beta chain. The sample originates from a study of shared clonotypes between healthy human individuals. Naive CD8 isolation took CD45RO-negative cells positively selected for CCR7 and excluded terminally differentiated effector memory CD45RA+ cells. CDR1 is SQVTM, CDR2 ANQGSEA, per germline. Trimming took 2 bases from V and 2 from J; bases not matched to a gene: 4. The CDR3 runs 14 residues. Profiled with immunoSEQ multiplex PCR; TCRdb holds only in-frame clones, not every one. The table records 2 million to 2.5 million clones, about 95% of them present only once.

What was sequenced was naive CD8+ T cells sorted from blood. The sequence derives from a man aged 18 to 35 in good health. This rearrangement joins TRBV29-1 to TRBJ2-3, with 7 bases matching TRBD1. The CDR3 nucleotides are TGCAGCGTTGAAAGGGGGCTGGACACAGATACGCAGTATTTT. This translates into CSVERGLDTDTQYF.